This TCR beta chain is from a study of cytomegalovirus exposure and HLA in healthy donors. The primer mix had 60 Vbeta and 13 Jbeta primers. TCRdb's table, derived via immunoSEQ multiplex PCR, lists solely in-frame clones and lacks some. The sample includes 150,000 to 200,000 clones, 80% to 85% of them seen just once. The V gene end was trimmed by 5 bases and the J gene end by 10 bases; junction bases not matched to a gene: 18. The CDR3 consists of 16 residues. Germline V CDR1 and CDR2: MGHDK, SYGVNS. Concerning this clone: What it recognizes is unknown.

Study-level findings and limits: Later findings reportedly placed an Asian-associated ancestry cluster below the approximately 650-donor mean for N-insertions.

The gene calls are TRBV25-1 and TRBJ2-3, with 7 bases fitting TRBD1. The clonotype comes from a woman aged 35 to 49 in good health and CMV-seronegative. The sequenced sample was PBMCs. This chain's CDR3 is CASSSLWGQGGQAQYF. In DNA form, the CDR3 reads TGTGCCAGCAGTAGCCTTTGGGGACAAGGGGGCCAAGCGCAGTATTTT.